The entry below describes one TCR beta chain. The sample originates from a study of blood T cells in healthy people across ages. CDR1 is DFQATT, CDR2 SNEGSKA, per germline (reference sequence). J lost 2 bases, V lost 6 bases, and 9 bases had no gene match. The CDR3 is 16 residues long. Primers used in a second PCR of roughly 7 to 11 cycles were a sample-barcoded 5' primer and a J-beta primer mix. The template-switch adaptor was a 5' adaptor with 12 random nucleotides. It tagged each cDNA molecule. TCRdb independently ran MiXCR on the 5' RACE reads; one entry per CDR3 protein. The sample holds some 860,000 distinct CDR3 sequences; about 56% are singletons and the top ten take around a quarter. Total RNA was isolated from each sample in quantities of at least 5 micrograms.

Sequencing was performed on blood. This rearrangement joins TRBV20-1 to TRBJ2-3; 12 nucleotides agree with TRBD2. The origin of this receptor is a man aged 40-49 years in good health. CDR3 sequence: CSAILAGGTYTDTQYF. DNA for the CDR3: TGCAGTGCCATACTAGCGGGGGGAACCTACACAGATACGCAGTATTTT.